The 3 T cell receptor beta chains reported below all come from one sample, sequenced in a study of identical twins. One entry per CDR3 protein, called by TCRdb with MiXCR from the 5' RACE reads. The sample has about 810,000 distinct CDR3 sequences, about 12% seen once. The same sample was also studied in work on yellow fever vaccine responses in identical twins.

The sample was PBMCs. Receptor source: a woman aged 18-29 years in good health.

CDR3 protein: CASSPRDPRGDTQYF. Here the CDR3 DNA reads TGTGCCAGCAGCCCCCGGGACCCGCGGGGAGATACGCAGTATTTT. This chain connects TRBV3-1 to TRBJ2-3; weak D call: TRBD2 (6 bases). Germline loops: CDR1 LGHDT, CDR2 YNNKEL (reference sequence). Trimming cost V 4 bases and J 5 bases, with 16 bases left between them. This CDR3 is 15 amino acids long.

This clonotype was detected only a few times. The CDR3 nucleotides read TGTGCCAGCAGCTTATCTCGCACCACAGATACGCAGTATTTT. It yields the protein CASSLSRTTDTQYF. V usage is TRBV7-3 and J usage is TRBJ2-3, with D unclear. Germline values: CDR1 SGHTA, CDR2 FQGTGA. Deletions cut 2 bases from V and 2 bases from J, with 8 bases between. The CDR3 extends over 14 amino acids.

V and J are TRBV12-3 or TRBV12-4 and TRBJ2-2; TRBD1 agrees at 7 bases. The J segment lost 7 bases and the V segment lost 7 bases, leaving 12 bases of the junction unmatched. The CDR3 covers 15 residues. The CDR3 DNA is TGTGCCAGCACCTGGGGGACAGACGGTAACGGGGAGCTGTTTTTT. This encodes CASTWGTDGNGELFF.